The 21 T cell receptor beta chains below were found in one sample sequenced in a study of blood T cell repertoires in COVID-19. Profiled with immunoSEQ multiplex PCR; TCRdb holds only in-frame clones, not every one. The table has roughly 300,000 clones, 81% seen once. The sample consisted of peripheral blood. Receptors were obtained from a woman aged 60-70 years with active or convalescent COVID-19.

This chain connects TRBV11-2 to TRBJ1-4, with 7 bases that match TRBD1. This CDR3 has 15 amino acids. Germline CDR1 reads SGHAT; CDR2 reads FQNNGV. Trimming cost V 5 bases and J 7 bases; bases outside gene matches: 10. The CDR3 sequence is CASSVEGTVVEKLFF. The CDR3 DNA is TGTGCCAGCAGCGTCGAGGGGACAGTGGTTGAAAAACTGTTTTTT.

V and J are TRBV4-1 and TRBJ2-5; 15 bases line up with TRBD2. The CDR3 contains 18 residues. V trimming: 4 bases; J trimming: 2 bases; junction bases outside the gene matches: 8. The germline V gene encodes CDR1 MGHRA and CDR2 YSYEKL. The CDR3 nucleotides are TGCGCCAGCAGCCGATACGGGACTAGCGGGGGGCCTCAAGAGACCCAGTACTTC. This sequence encodes CASSRYGTSGGPQETQYF.

This chain links TRBV5-4 with TRBJ2-3; D possibly corresponds to TRBD1 (6 bases). Trimming took 3 bases from V and 2 from J, leaving 16 bases between them. CDR3 length equals 16 residues. The germline V gene encodes CDR1 SGHNT and CDR2 YYREEE (reference sequence). The CDR3 region has the DNA TGTGCCAGCAGCTGGCCCCCACAGGGAAACACAGATACGCAGTATTTT. This translates into CASSWPPQGNTDTQYF.

The rearrangement uses TRBV5-1 and TRBJ1-1; D may be TRBD1 (5 bases). The CDR3 extends over 15 amino acids. V was pared by 4 bases and J by 5 bases, with 18 bases between. Germline-derived CDR1 and CDR2 are SGHRS and YFSETQ. DNA for the CDR3: TGCGCCAGCAGCCTTTCGGGGGAGATGGTTACTGAAGCTTTCTTT. Translating it yields CASSLSGEMVTEAFF.

V is TRBV5-1 and J is TRBJ1-4; possible D gene TRBD1, 6 bases. Trimming took 4 bases from V and 0 from J, leaving 19 bases between them. The CDR3 extends over 18 amino acids. Germline-derived CDR1 and CDR2 are SGHRS and YFSETQ. The CDR3 nucleotides read TGCGCCAGCAGCGGGGGGGCGGGACAACTCGCAACTAATGAAAAACTGTTTTTT. Protein product: CASSGGAGQLATNEKLFF.

Only one count was recorded for this clone. This chain uses TRBV6-2 or TRBV6-3 with TRBJ1-4; D gene uncertain. Per the germline V gene, CDR1 is MNHEY and CDR2 is SVGEGT. V was shortened by 0 bases and J by 6 bases, with 14 bases between the two germline ends. The CDR3 totals 16 residues. The CDR3 nucleotides are TGTGCCAGCAGTTACTCAAGGCCGGCCCGGGATGAAAAACTGTTTTTT. Its translation: CASSYSRPARDEKLFF.

This sequence joins TRBV4-3 and TRBJ2-1, with 8 bases matching TRBD1. From germline, CDR1 is LGHNA and CDR2 YSLEER. The CDR3 has 16 residues. The ends lost 0 bases at V and 4 bases at J; junction bases unmatched: 5. The CDR3 here is CASSQDNWDRYNEQFF. The DNA for the CDR3 is TGCGCCAGCAGCCAAGATAACTGGGACAGGTACAATGAGCAGTTCTTC.

The rearrangement uses TRBV29-1 and TRBJ2-1; 8 nucleotides match TRBD2. CDR1 is SQVTM and CDR2 is ANQGSEA in the germline V gene. The CDR3 totals 14 residues. V was pared by 7 bases and J by 4 bases, with 9 bases of the junction left unmatched. DNA for the CDR3: TGCAGCGGCCGAGCTCGCGGGGGGTACAATGAGCAGTTCTTC. It codes for CSGRARGGYNEQFF.

This chain joins TRBV10-1 and TRBJ2-2; no definite D call. Trimming removed 2 bases from V and 4 bases from J, with 8 bases in between. The CDR3 runs to 14 residues. Germline values: CDR1 WNHNN, CDR2 SYGVQD (reference sequence). The CDR3 loop is CASSESSTTGELFF. The CDR3 coding sequence is TGCGCCAGCAGTGAGAGCTCTACCACCGGGGAGCTGTTTTTT.

CDR3 loop: CASSLAGTSGNVDTQYF. In nucleotides, the CDR3 is TGCGCCAGCAGCTTGGCCGGGACTAGCGGAAATGTAGATACGCAGTATTTT. The chain is built from TRBV5-1 and TRBJ2-3; 11 nucleotides line up with TRBD2. The V and J ends lost 0 bases and 5 bases, in that order; junction bases with no gene match: 8. The CDR3 loop spans 17 amino acids. The V gene's germline CDR1 is SGHRS and CDR2 YFSETQ.

The chain couples TRBV6-5 to TRBJ1-1, with a possible D match to TRBD1 (5 bases). The V end was cut by 2 bases, the J end by 3 bases, with 16 bases between. Germline V CDR1 and CDR2: MNHEY, SVGAGI. There are 16 residues in the CDR3. DNA for the CDR3: TGTGCCAGCAGTTACCGACCGGGAGAGGGGTACACTGAAGCTTTCTTT. It codes for CASSYRPGEGYTEAFF.

This clone has only one observation. The rearrangement links TRBV30 to TRBJ1-5; D ambiguous. This CDR3 is built from 12 residues. The germline V and J ends were trimmed by 3 bases and 9 bases, with 12 bases remaining between them. Germline-derived CDR1 and CDR2 are GTSNPN and SVGIG (reference sequence). The CDR3 region is CAWSLPPGPQHF. The CDR3 DNA sequence: TGTGCCTGGAGCCTACCTCCGGGGCCCCAGCATTTT.

This clone turned up a few times. The chain joins TRBV6-5 to TRBJ1-2; the match to TRBD1 covers 8 bases. J gave up 3 bases and V 4 bases, and 10 bases lay outside the gene matches. Germline V gives CDR1 MNHEY, CDR2 SVGAGI. The CDR3 runs 16 residues. In DNA, the CDR3 is TGTGCCAGCAGTTTAGTATCCAGGGGGCGCGACTATGGCTACACCTTC. It codes for CASSLVSRGRDYGYTF.

This chain links TRBV2 with TRBJ2-7; D unclear. The germline V gene encodes CDR1 SNHLY and CDR2 FYNNEI. V lost 2 bases to trimming and J lost 2 bases, with 7 bases between them. The CDR3 is made up of 13 amino acids. The CDR3 DNA reads as TGTGCCAGCAGTGAACGGCGGACCTACGAGCAGTACTTC. It yields the protein CASSERRTYEQYF.

The chain links TRBV27 to TRBJ2-5; 9 nucleotides agree with TRBD2. The V and J ends lost 7 bases and 4 bases, in that order; junction bases with no gene match: 10. Looked up from germline, CDR1 is MNHEY and CDR2 is SMNVEV (reference sequence). The CDR3 runs 15 residues. Written as DNA, the CDR3 is TGTGCCAGCAAACCCTCTCTAGCGGGGCTAGAGACCCAGTACTTC. It encodes CASKPSLAGLETQYF.

This clone was seen a few times. The rearrangement joins TRBV5-1 to TRBJ1-1, with TRBD1 as a possible D gene (5 bases). The CDR3 contains 14 residues. The V gene lost 7 bases and the J gene lost 1 base, with 14 bases spanning the gap. Germline values: CDR1 SGHRS, CDR2 YFSETQ. In DNA form, the CDR3 reads TGCGCCAGCGGACCGGGACTCCAGAACACTGAAGCTTTCTTT. Residues: CASGPGLQNTEAFF.

This sequence joins TRBV5-4 and TRBJ2-2; 9 positions agree with TRBD1. The CDR3 is 16 residues long. Germline CDR1 is SGHNT and CDR2 is YYREEE (reference sequence). J gave up 5 bases and V 0 bases, and 5 bases lay outside the gene matches. In nucleotides, the CDR3 is TGTGCCAGCAGCTTGGCACAGGGGGCTAGGACCGGGGAGCTGTTTTTT. Translating gives CASSLAQGARTGELFF.

Worth noting for this clone: The same CDR3 is also encoded by other DNA sequences in this sample. The V call is TRBV7-2, the J call TRBJ2-2, with D possibly TRBD2 on 6 matching bases. CDR3 length equals 15 residues. The V end was cut by 2 bases, the J end by 1 base, with 8 bases between. CDR1 and CDR2 (germline): SGHTA, FQGNSA. Here the CDR3 reads CASSLSGRNTGELFF. The CDR3 nucleotides are TGTGCCAGCAGCTTATCCGGGAGGAACACCGGGGAGCTGTTTTTT. The complete variable domain, with remaining parts taken from reference TRBV7-2 and TRBJ2-2, reads GAGVSQSPSNKVTEKGKDVELRCDPISGHTALYWYRQSLGQGLEFLIYFQGNSAPDKSGLPSDRFSAERTGGSVSTLTIQRTQQEDSAVYLCASSLSGRNTGELFFGEGSRLTVL.

This clone came up once. The rearrangement joins TRBV7-6 to TRBJ2-2, with 13 bases lining up with TRBD2. Germline trimming cut 5 bases from V and 6 bases from J; bases unmatched to any gene: 9. CDR1 SGHVS and CDR2 FNYEAQ come from the germline V gene. CDR3 length: 17 residues. In nucleotides, the CDR3 is TGTGCCAGCAGCGCCGACCTACTAGCGGGGGGGCCCGGGGAGCTGTTTTTT. Translating it yields CASSADLLAGGPGELFF.

J is TRBJ1-2 and V is TRBV6-5; perhaps TRBD1 as D (5 bases). The germline V and J ends were trimmed by 7 bases and 6 bases, with 21 bases remaining between them. Germline V lookup: CDR1 MNHEY, CDR2 SVGAGI. The CDR3 extends over 15 amino acids. The CDR3 region is CASNPSGDFLNGYTF. The CDR3 DNA reads as TGTGCCAGCAACCCGAGTGGGGACTTTCTAAATGGCTACACCTTC.

Here the CDR3 DNA reads TGTGCCACCAGCAGGGGGGGACAGGGGACTGAAGCTTTCTTT. Its translation: CATSRGGQGTEAFF. This chain joins TRBV15 and TRBJ1-1; TRBD1 matches 10 bases. The CDR3 is 14 amino acids. Per the germline V gene, CDR1 is LNHNV and CDR2 is YYDKDF (reference sequence). The J segment lost 5 bases and the V segment lost 3 bases, leaving 3 bases of the junction unmatched.